One and the same sample provided the 21 T cell receptor beta chains below, sequenced in a study of CD8+CD57+ T cells in acquired aplastic anemia. Genomic DNA served as template for TCR beta VDJ and CDR3 profiling. One entry per CDR3 protein, called by TCRdb with MiXCR from the reads. The data show about 180,000 distinct CDR3 sequences, under 55% seen once. Sequenced material: sorted CD4+, CD8+, or CD8+CD57+ T cells (not recorded which) from PBMCs. These receptors were taken from a human donor in good health.

The chain couples TRBV29-1 to TRBJ2-7; D not resolved. The length of the CDR3 is 11 residues. V lost 0 bases, J lost 4 bases, and 4 bases lay in between. Per germline, CDR1 SQVTM and CDR2 ANQGSEA. CDR3 DNA sequence: TGCAGCGTTGAAGAGGGTTACGAGCAGTACTTC. This gives the protein CSVEEGYEQYF.

A single count supports this clonotype. The V gene is TRBV6-1, the J gene TRBJ1-6, with D unclear. Between the trimmed V and J ends, which lost 0 bases and 10 bases, there was a span of 4 bases. CDR1 and CDR2 from the germline V gene are MNHNS and SASEGT. This CDR3 is built from 12 residues. The CDR3 DNA follows: TGTGCCAGCAGTGAAGCTCGATCACCCCTCCACTTT. Translation: CASSEARSPLHF.

The table lists this clonotype with many counts. The J gene is TRBJ2-1, the V gene TRBV24-1; 8 bases match TRBD2. With V trimmed by 9 bases and J by 7 bases, 10 bases remained unmatched. From germline, CDR1 is KGHDR and CDR2 SFDVKD. The CDR3 consists of 14 residues. In DNA form, the CDR3 reads TGTGCCACCGCGGCGAGACTAGCGACAAATGAGCAGTTCTTC. It is translated as CATAARLATNEQFF.

At least ten counts were recorded for this clonotype. The chain carries TRBV19 and TRBJ1-5, with D perhaps TRBD1 (6 bases). The CDR3 is made up of 14 amino acids. The V gene's germline CDR1 is LNHDA and CDR2 SQIVND (reference sequence). V gave up 2 bases and J gave up 6 bases, with 11 bases separating them. The CDR3, as DNA: TGTGCCAGTAGTATATGGGGGCAGGGTCAGCCCCAGCATTTT. Encoded protein: CASSIWGQGQPQHF. The complete variable domain, with remaining parts taken from reference TRBV19 and TRBJ1-5, reads DGGITQSPKYLFRKEGQNVTLSCEQNLNHDAMYWYRQDPGQGLRLIYYSQIVNDFQKGDIAEGYSVSREKKESFPLTVTSAQKNPTAFYLCASSIWGQGQPQHFGDGTRLSIL.

A word on this clonotype: Germline and junction disagree at one end, which may indicate a read error. The chain uses TRBV2 and TRBJ2-2, with D maybe TRBD1 (5 bases). This CDR3 is 14 amino acids long. Germline assignment: CDR1 SNHLY and CDR2 FYNNEI. The CDR3 nucleotides read TGTGCCAGCAGACTGGACACCAACACTGGGGAGCTGTTTTTT. It translates to CASRLDTNTGELFF.

V gene TRBV7-9 combines with J gene TRBJ1-6; 10 nucleotides align to TRBD1. The V gene's germline CDR1 is SEHNR and CDR2 FQNEAQ (reference sequence). The length of the CDR3 is 15 residues. V was pared by 4 bases and J by 12 bases, with 9 bases of the junction left unmatched. The CDR3 region is CASSSQDRGGLPLHF. CDR3 DNA: TGTGCCAGCAGCTCACAGGACAGGGGGGGACTACCCCTCCACTTT.

In this sample, this clonotype turned up many times. The J gene is TRBJ1-2, the V gene TRBV5-6; D uncertain. The V gene lost 0 bases and the J gene lost 8 bases, with 5 bases spanning the gap. Germline lookup yields CDR1 SGHDT and CDR2 YYEEEE. This CDR3 contains 11 residues. CDR3 residues: CASSLGEGYTF. CDR3 nucleotide sequence: TGTGCCAGCAGCTTGGGGGAGGGCTACACCTTC.

In the case of this clonotype: The junction does not match germline at one end; this may be a read error. The V gene is TRBV10-1, the J gene TRBJ2-1; 9 positions match TRBD2. The CDR3 spans 17 residues. Germline V CDR1 and CDR2: WNHNN, SYGVQD (reference sequence). CDR3 sequence (DNA): TGCGCCAGTAGTGGCACGGGCGGGAGGGAAACTTACAATGAGCAGTTCTTC. Translating gives CASSGTGGRETYNEQFF.

The chain carries TRBV15 and TRBJ2-3; D is unresolved. The CDR3 has 15 amino acids. Trimming pared 5 bases from V and 1 base from J, leaving 13 bases between. The germline gives CDR1 LNHNV, CDR2 YYDKDF (reference sequence). CDR3 DNA: TGTGCCACCAGCCCCACCCGGATGGGCACAGATACGCAGTATTTT. Protein product: CATSPTRMGTDTQYF.

The chain combines TRBV7-6 with TRBJ2-1; D is unclear. V shed 1 base and J shed 8 bases, with 9 bases lying between them. This CDR3 has 13 residues. CDR1 and CDR2 from the germline V gene are SGHVS and FNYEAQ. CDR3 in amino acids: CASSLGDGDEQFF. CDR3 nucleotides: TGTGCCAGCAGCTTAGGAGATGGGGATGAGCAGTTCTTC.

The chain recombines TRBV29-1 with TRBJ1-1; 10 nucleotides line up with TRBD1. V was clipped by 6 bases and J by 4 bases; unmatched bases: 8. CDR1 and CDR2 (germline): SQVTM, ANQGSEA. CDR3 length equals 14 residues. CDR3 sequence (DNA): TGCAGCGTCCCGGGACAGGGGTCGGGCACTGAAGCTTTCTTT. Translation gives CSVPGQGSGTEAFF.

This clonotype showed up many times. The V and J genes are TRBV5-6 and TRBJ2-2; perhaps TRBD1 as D (5 bases). Germline V gene lookup returns CDR1 SGHDT and CDR2 YYEEEE. V shed 1 base and J shed 6 bases, with 13 bases lying between them. This CDR3 contains 15 residues. CDR3 nucleotides: TGTGCCAGCAGCTTGTATTCAGGGCTAGCCGGGGAGCTGTTTTTT. It yields the protein CASSLYSGLAGELFF. The complete variable domain, with remaining parts taken from reference TRBV5-6 and TRBJ2-2, reads DAGVTQSPTHLIKTRGQQVTLRCSPKSGHDTVSWYQQALGQGPQFIFQYYEEEERQRGNFPDRFSGHQFPNYSSELNVNALLLGDSALYLCASSLYSGLAGELFFGEGSRLTVL.

The sample holds many counts of this clonotype. The chain employs TRBV6-2 or TRBV6-3 and TRBJ2-2; 15 bases are shared with TRBD2. CDR1 and CDR2 from the germline V gene are MNHEY and SVGEGT. This CDR3 spans 18 amino acids. Trimming cost V 2 bases and J 3 bases; bases outside gene matches: 4. The CDR3 loop reads CASSYRGLAGGYTGELFF. The CDR3 DNA follows: TGTGCCAGCAGTTACCGTGGACTAGCGGGAGGGTACACCGGGGAGCTGTTTTTT.

This clonotype appeared once. This rearrangement joins TRBV15 to TRBJ1-6; 8 bases are a match to TRBD1. J lost 7 bases, V lost 3 bases, and 2 bases had no gene match. Germline lookup yields CDR1 LNHNV and CDR2 YYDKDF (reference sequence). The CDR3 is 14 residues long. The CDR3 loop is CATSRGQANSPLHF. The CDR3 DNA is TGTGCCACCAGCAGGGGACAGGCGAATTCACCCCTCCACTTT.

CDR3 in DNA: TGCGCCAGCAGTGAAACAACGGGGGTGCCAACAGATACGCAGTATTTT. As protein: CASSETTGVPTDTQYF. This chain connects TRBV10-1 to TRBJ2-3; tentative D call: TRBD2 (6 bases). Germline-derived CDR1 and CDR2 are WNHNN and SYGVQD (reference sequence). V was shortened by 3 bases and J by 3 bases, with 16 bases between the two germline ends. The CDR3 is 16 residues long.

The DNA for the CDR3 is TGCAGGACAGGGTCACTAGGCGAGCAGTACTTC. Residues: CRTGSLGEQYF. The chain links TRBV20-1 to TRBJ2-7; 7 nucleotides line up with TRBD1. Per germline, CDR1 DFQATT and CDR2 SNEGSKA (reference sequence). The CDR3 extends over 11 amino acids.

This clonotype has ten or more counts. This sequence joins TRBV2 and TRBJ1-5; D remains ambiguous. The V end was cut by 6 bases, the J end by 5 bases, with 17 bases between. CDR1 is SNHLY, CDR2 FYNNEI, per germline. This CDR3 spans 15 amino acids. DNA of the CDR3: TGTGCCAGCAGCCTCGGGCGGGGTAGGCATCAGCCCCAGCATTTT. Protein: CASSLGRGRHQPQHF.

The sample holds many counts of this clonotype. This chain uses TRBV24-1 with TRBJ2-1, with a possible D match to TRBD1 (7 bases). This CDR3 is 15 amino acids long. CDR1 is KGHDR, CDR2 SFDVKD, per germline. Trimming removed 9 bases at V and 0 bases at J, with 14 bases between. For the CDR3, the DNA is TGTGCCACCGGAGGGGACAGCAGCTCCTACAATGAGCAGTTCTTC. This encodes CATGGDSSSYNEQFF.

The chain's CDR3 is CASSARTGDNEQFF. The CDR3 nucleotides read TGCGCCAGCAGCGCCAGGACTGGAGACAATGAGCAGTTCTTC. The rearrangement uses TRBV5-1 and TRBJ2-1; possible D gene TRBD2, 5 bases. V dropped 4 bases and J dropped 5 bases, with 13 bases sitting between them. CDR1 and CDR2 (germline): SGHRS, YFSETQ. CDR3 length equals 14 residues.

The rearrangement links TRBV7-9 to TRBJ2-2, with a possible D match to TRBD2 (5 bases). Germline CDR1 and CDR2: SEHNR and FQNEAQ (reference sequence). V lost 5 bases and J 4 bases, leaving 8 bases between the germline ends. The CDR3 runs 13 residues. In DNA, the CDR3 is TGTGCCAGCAGCACCGAGGGCACCGGGGAGCTGTTTTTT. It is translated as CASSTEGTGELFF.

This clonotype was counted many times. The chain joins TRBV19 to TRBJ1-1, with 9 bases that match TRBD1. CDR1 is LNHDA, CDR2 SQIVND, per germline (reference sequence). J gave up 6 bases and V 7 bases, and 9 bases lay outside the gene matches. The CDR3 is 14 amino acids. The CDR3 nucleotides read TGTGCCAGTACCGAAGGTAGGACAGGGGCTGAAGCTTTCTTT. This gives the protein CASTEGRTGAEAFF. The entire variable domain, with the rest obtained from reference TRBV19 and TRBJ1-1, is as follows: DGGITQSPKYLFRKEGQNVTLSCEQNLNHDAMYWYRQDPGQGLRLIYYSQIVNDFQKGDIAEGYSVSREKKESFPLTVTSAQKNPTAFYLCASTEGRTGAEAFFGQGTRLTVV.